Listed below are T cell receptor beta chains from one sample, sequenced in a study of vaccination effects on CD4 cells after COVID-19. Data came from immunoSEQ multiplex PCR; TCRdb stores just in-frame clones and leaves some out. The table includes around 24,000 clones, roughly 76% detected once. These receptors have no known antigen. The sequencing here drew on CD4+ T cells from PBMCs cultured with SARS-CoV-2 spike peptides, taken after COVID-19 vaccination. The receptors stem from a human donor who received a COVID-19 vaccine. Some clones in this sample may be carry-over from other donors' samples. The CDR3 runs from the conserved cysteine through the conserved F or W. Each record gives: J gene, clone size, V gene, D gene, CDR3 protein, CDR3 DNA. D genes are given only for firm matches. Clone size is given for some rows only: seen once, a few or many times, or a class if the clone is expanded.

j_gene: TRBJ2-3
abundance: -
v_gene: TRBV24-1
d_gene: TRBD1
CDR3aa: CATSDPRQGARDTQYF
CDR3nt: TGTGCCACCAGTGACCCAAGACAGGGGGCTAGGGATACGCAGTATTTT

j_gene: TRBJ1-2
abundance: -
v_gene: TRBV30
d_gene: -
CDR3aa: CAWSDRGRAGYTF
CDR3nt: TGTGCCTGGAGTGATCGGGGTCGCGCTGGCTACACCTTC

j_gene: TRBJ2-3
abundance: -
v_gene: TRBV24-1
d_gene: TRBD2
CDR3aa: CATSDTSGGPTDTQYF
CDR3nt: TGTGCCACCAGTGACACTAGCGGGGGCCCCACAGATACGCAGTATTTT

j_gene: TRBJ1-1
abundance: once
v_gene: TRBV2
d_gene: TRBD1
CDR3aa: CASSSGQGRNTEAFF
CDR3nt: TGTGCCAGCAGCTCGGGACAGGGACGTAACACTGAAGCTTTCTTT

j_gene: TRBJ2-5
abundance: once
v_gene: TRBV5-1
d_gene: -
CDR3aa: CASSLLGDKRLETQYF
CDR3nt: TGCGCCAGCAGCTTGTTGGGTGACAAACGTCTCGAGACCCAGTACTTC

j_gene: TRBJ1-4
abundance: -
v_gene: TRBV6-1
d_gene: -
CDR3aa: CASSDLGGEKLFF
CDR3nt: TGTGCCAGCAGTGATCTCGGGGGTGAAAAACTGTTTTTT

j_gene: TRBJ1-1
abundance: -
v_gene: TRBV18
d_gene: TRBD1
CDR3aa: CASSPQGANTEAFF
CDR3nt: TGTGCCAGCTCACCACAGGGGGCGAACACTGAAGCTTTCTTT

j_gene: TRBJ1-5
abundance: -
v_gene: TRBV2
d_gene: -
CDR3aa: CASSEGDSLALGHQPQHF
CDR3nt: TGTGCCAGCAGTGAAGGGGACTCTTTAGCTTTAGGTCATCAGCCCCAGCATTTT

j_gene: TRBJ2-1
abundance: -
v_gene: TRBV19
d_gene: -
CDR3aa: CASTPRRFGSSYNEQFF
CDR3nt: TGTGCCAGCACCCCCCGACGGTTTGGGAGCTCCTACAATGAGCAGTTCTTC

j_gene: TRBJ1-1
abundance: -
v_gene: TRBV6-2/TRBV6-3
d_gene: -
CDR3aa: CASSYSEVTEAFF
CDR3nt: TGTGCCAGCAGTTACAGTGAGGTTACTGAAGCTTTCTTT

j_gene: TRBJ2-2
abundance: -
v_gene: TRBV6-6
d_gene: TRBD2
CDR3aa: CASSNLRGANTGELFF
CDR3nt: TGTGCCAGCAGTAACTTACGGGGGGCGAACACCGGGGAGCTGTTTTTT

j_gene: TRBJ1-1
abundance: -
v_gene: TRBV2
d_gene: -
CDR3aa: CASGAGQNTEAFF
CDR3nt: TGTGCCAGCGGTGCAGGTCAGAACACTGAAGCTTTCTTT

j_gene: TRBJ2-3
abundance: -
v_gene: TRBV19
d_gene: -
CDR3aa: CASSLLAGTDTQYF
CDR3nt: TGTGCCAGTAGTTTACTTGCCGGCACAGATACGCAGTATTTT

j_gene: TRBJ2-2
abundance: -
v_gene: TRBV27
d_gene: TRBD1
CDR3aa: CASHRQGYTGELFF
CDR3nt: TGTGCCTCCCATCGACAGGGTTACACCGGGGAGCTGTTTTTT

j_gene: TRBJ2-3
abundance: -
v_gene: TRBV7-8
d_gene: -
CDR3aa: CASSDSVLASTDTQYF
CDR3nt: TGTGCCAGCAGCGACAGCGTACTGGCTAGCACAGATACGCAGTATTTT

j_gene: TRBJ2-3
abundance: -
v_gene: TRBV7-8
d_gene: TRBD1
CDR3aa: CASSRRDRGADTQYF
CDR3nt: TGTGCCAGCAGCCGGAGGGACAGGGGGGCAGATACGCAGTATTTT

j_gene: TRBJ1-2
abundance: -
v_gene: TRBV9
d_gene: -
CDR3aa: CASSVGGQNYGYTF
CDR3nt: TGTGCCAGCAGCGTAGGGGGCCAGAACTATGGCTACACCTTC

j_gene: TRBJ1-2
abundance: -
v_gene: TRBV9
d_gene: -
CDR3aa: CASSVERGGNYGYTF
CDR3nt: TGTGCCAGCAGCGTAGAAAGGGGAGGAAACTATGGCTACACCTTC

j_gene: TRBJ1-2
abundance: few
v_gene: TRBV10-1
d_gene: TRBD1
CDR3aa: CASSEGTGLYGYTF
CDR3nt: TGCGCCAGCAGTGAGGGGACAGGCCTCTATGGCTACACCTTC

j_gene: TRBJ2-3
abundance: -
v_gene: TRBV30
d_gene: TRBD1
CDR3aa: CAWSSGTGSTDTQYF
CDR3nt: TGTGCCTGGAGTAGTGGGACAGGGAGCACAGATACGCAGTATTTT

j_gene: TRBJ2-5
abundance: -
v_gene: TRBV7-9
d_gene: -
CDR3aa: CASSFQGQETQYF
CDR3nt: TGTGCCAGCAGCTTTCAGGGACAAGAGACCCAGTACTTC

j_gene: TRBJ2-1
abundance: -
v_gene: TRBV7-9
d_gene: -
CDR3aa: CASSLIDEQFF
CDR3nt: TGTGCCAGCAGCTTAATCGATGAGCAGTTCTTC

j_gene: TRBJ1-4
abundance: -
v_gene: TRBV2
d_gene: TRBD1
CDR3aa: CASRLDRGIEEKLFF
CDR3nt: TGTGCCAGCAGACTCGACAGGGGGATAGAGGAAAAACTGTTTTTT

j_gene: TRBJ1-5
abundance: -
v_gene: TRBV2
d_gene: -
CDR3aa: CASSDYGAADQPQHF
CDR3nt: TGTGCCAGCAGTGATTATGGGGCAGCAGATCAGCCCCAGCATTTT

j_gene: TRBJ2-2
abundance: -
v_gene: TRBV12-5
d_gene: -
CDR3aa: CASGLGDRTSGELFF
CDR3nt: TGTGCTAGTGGTTTGGGGGACCGGACGTCCGGGGAGCTGTTTTTT

j_gene: TRBJ1-5
abundance: few
v_gene: TRBV6-1
d_gene: -
CDR3aa: CASSEEPAANNQPQHF
CDR3nt: TGTGCCAGCAGTGAAGAACCGGCAGCCAACAATCAGCCCCAGCATTTT

j_gene: TRBJ1-1
abundance: -
v_gene: TRBV29-1
d_gene: -
CDR3aa: CSVADTLNTEAFF
CDR3nt: TGCAGCGTTGCGGACACCCTGAACACTGAAGCTTTCTTT

j_gene: TRBJ2-5
abundance: -
v_gene: TRBV7-9
d_gene: TRBD2
CDR3aa: CASSLVPGGRETQYF
CDR3nt: TGTGCCAGCAGCTTAGTCCCGGGGGGGCGAGAGACCCAGTACTTC

j_gene: TRBJ1-6
abundance: -
v_gene: TRBV2
d_gene: TRBD1
CDR3aa: CASSAPGGTGYNSPLHF
CDR3nt: TGTGCCAGCAGTGCCCCGGGAGGGACAGGTTATAATTCACCCCTCCACTTT

j_gene: TRBJ1-4
abundance: -
v_gene: TRBV5-1
d_gene: TRBD1
CDR3aa: CASSLQPAGGNEKLFF
CDR3nt: TGCGCCAGCAGCCTGCAACCAGCAGGGGGGAATGAAAAACTGTTTTTT

j_gene: TRBJ1-2
abundance: -
v_gene: TRBV5-6
d_gene: -
CDR3aa: CASSLRRPQGRGGYTF
CDR3nt: TGTGCCAGCAGCTTGCGCAGGCCGCAGGGAAGAGGTGGCTACACCTTC

j_gene: TRBJ2-3
abundance: -
v_gene: TRBV7-8
d_gene: TRBD2
CDR3aa: CASSFLSGGADTQYF
CDR3nt: TGTGCCAGCAGCTTCCTTAGCGGGGGGGCAGATACGCAGTATTTT

j_gene: TRBJ1-1
abundance: -
v_gene: TRBV7-2
d_gene: -
CDR3aa: CASSSGRGNTEAFF
CDR3nt: TGTGCCAGCAGCTCGGGGCGAGGGAACACTGAAGCTTTCTTT

j_gene: TRBJ1-2
abundance: -
v_gene: TRBV7-2
d_gene: -
CDR3aa: CASSLAGDRSYGYTF
CDR3nt: TGTGCCAGCAGCTTAGCAGGAGACCGGTCCTATGGCTACACCTTC

j_gene: TRBJ2-2
abundance: -
v_gene: TRBV24-1
d_gene: TRBD1
CDR3aa: CATSEGGTGRPGELFF
CDR3nt: TGTGCCACCAGTGAGGGAGGGACAGGGAGGCCCGGGGAGCTGTTTTTT

j_gene: TRBJ2-3
abundance: -
v_gene: TRBV5-1
d_gene: -
CDR3aa: CASSKGFTDTQYF
CDR3nt: TGCGCCAGCAGCAAGGGATTCACAGATACGCAGTATTTT

j_gene: TRBJ2-2
abundance: once
v_gene: TRBV25-1
d_gene: -
CDR3aa: CASSRGGGGTGELFF
CDR3nt: TGTGCCAGCAGTCGGGGCGGGGGCGGCACCGGGGAGCTGTTTTTT

j_gene: TRBJ1-3
abundance: -
v_gene: TRBV18
d_gene: -
CDR3aa: CASSEGVAGNTIYF
CDR3nt: TGTGCCAGCTCAGAGGGGGTCGCTGGAAACACCATATATTTT

j_gene: TRBJ1-2
abundance: -
v_gene: TRBV2
d_gene: -
CDR3aa: CASSEARNYGYTF
CDR3nt: TGTGCCAGCAGTGAAGCCAGAAACTATGGCTACACCTTC

j_gene: TRBJ1-4
abundance: -
v_gene: TRBV20-1
d_gene: -
CDR3aa: CSARAHEKLFF
CDR3nt: TGCAGTGCTAGGGCCCACGAAAAACTGTTTTTT

j_gene: TRBJ1-5
abundance: once
v_gene: TRBV2
d_gene: TRBD1
CDR3aa: CASRETGFAPQHF
CDR3nt: TGTGCCAGCAGAGAGACAGGGTTCGCTCCCCAGCATTTT

j_gene: TRBJ2-1
abundance: once
v_gene: TRBV3-1/TRBV3-2
d_gene: TRBD1
CDR3aa: CASRPTDRGTGFHYNEQFF
CDR3nt: TGTGCCAGCAGACCCACCGATCGCGGGACAGGGTTTCATTACAATGAGCAGTTCTTC

j_gene: TRBJ1-1
abundance: -
v_gene: TRBV19
d_gene: -
CDR3aa: CAPKAGTEAFF
CDR3nt: TGTGCCCCTAAGGCGGGCACTGAAGCTTTCTTT

j_gene: TRBJ1-2
abundance: -
v_gene: TRBV18
d_gene: TRBD1
CDR3aa: CASSPSGGSGANYGYTF
CDR3nt: TGTGCCAGCTCACCGTCAGGGGGCTCAGGAGCTAACTATGGCTACACCTTC

j_gene: TRBJ1-4
abundance: -
v_gene: TRBV15
d_gene: -
CDR3aa: CATRYQGVPNEKLFF
CDR3nt: TGTGCCACCAGGTATCAAGGAGTTCCTAATGAAAAACTGTTTTTT

j_gene: TRBJ2-4
abundance: -
v_gene: TRBV11-2
d_gene: TRBD1
CDR3aa: CASSGTRGLGNIQYF
CDR3nt: TGTGCCAGCAGCGGCACCAGGGGGCTCGGAAACATTCAGTACTTC

j_gene: TRBJ1-5
abundance: -
v_gene: TRBV2
d_gene: -
CDR3aa: CASGAGAEQPQHF
CDR3nt: TGTGCCAGCGGCGCAGGGGCTGAGCAGCCCCAGCATTTT

j_gene: TRBJ2-3
abundance: -
v_gene: TRBV5-1
d_gene: -
CDR3aa: CASSLEGRADTQYF
CDR3nt: TGCGCCAGCAGCTTGGAGGGGAGAGCAGATACGCAGTATTTT